This record covers a single T cell receptor beta chain. Germline V lookup: CDR1 SGHNT, CDR2 YYREEE (reference sequence). Between the trimmed V and J ends, which lost 1 base and 1 base, there was a span of 12 bases. The CDR3 is made up of 15 amino acids. The data originate from a study of shared T cell receptors in the human thymus. Measured with immunoSEQ multiplex PCR; TCRdb has only the in-frame clones, and not every one. The sample includes 700,000 or so clones, approximately 85% of them seen just once. These data were also reused for a study on human thymus T cells.

The clonotype was recovered from a girl under three years old with a congenital heart defect. What was sequenced was thymocytes. The rearrangement uses TRBV5-4 and TRBJ2-7, with unresolved D. The CDR3: CASSLWAPSSYEQYF. CDR3 DNA: TGTGCCAGCAGCTTGTGGGCCCCTTCATCCTACGAGCAGTACTTC.